The TCR beta chain described here comes from a study of shared clonotypes between healthy human individuals. As for the study in general: The cohort had two women and three men, ages 18 to 49.

With 4 bases removed from V and 1 base from J, the gap between germline ends came to 16 bases. Per the germline V gene, CDR1 is MDHEN and CDR2 is SYDVKM. The CDR3 contains 16 residues. It was across several immunoSEQ plates that each subset's genomic DNA was evenly split. TCRdb's table, derived via immunoSEQ multiplex PCR, lists solely in-frame clones and lacks some. This sample has just under 350,000 clones, with 70% to 75% found just once. Sequences were obtained from memory CD4+ T cells sorted from blood. As for subset: CD45RA-negative fraction. The gene calls are TRBV28 and TRBJ1-1, with D hard to call. The TCR sequence derives from a man aged 30 to 45 in good health. DNA of the CDR3: TGTGCCAGCAGTTCCCCCCGGGCGGCAGGGAACACTGAAGCTTTCTTT. It encodes CASSSPRAAGNTEAFF.